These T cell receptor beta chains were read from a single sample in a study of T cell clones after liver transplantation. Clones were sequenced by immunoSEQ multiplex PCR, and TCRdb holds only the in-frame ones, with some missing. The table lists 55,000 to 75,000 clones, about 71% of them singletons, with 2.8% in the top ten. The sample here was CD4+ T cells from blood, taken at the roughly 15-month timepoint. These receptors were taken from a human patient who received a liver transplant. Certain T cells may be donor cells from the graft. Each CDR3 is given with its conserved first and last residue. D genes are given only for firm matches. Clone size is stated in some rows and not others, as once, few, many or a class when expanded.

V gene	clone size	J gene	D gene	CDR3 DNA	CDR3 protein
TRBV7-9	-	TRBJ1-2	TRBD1	TGTGCCAGCAGTCGACAGGGGGCGAGAGGCTACACCTTC	CASSRQGARGYTF
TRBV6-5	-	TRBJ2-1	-	TGTGCCAGCAGTAAAGGGGTCGGTGAGCAGTTCTTC	CASSKGVGEQFF
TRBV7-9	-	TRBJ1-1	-	TGTGCCAGCAGCTCTACAAGTAAGGGACACACTGAAGCTTTCTTT	CASSSTSKGHTEAFF
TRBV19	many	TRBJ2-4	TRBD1	TGTGCCAGTAAGGAGGACAGGGGGCTTTGCAAAAACATTCAGTACTTC	CASKEDRGLCKNIQYF
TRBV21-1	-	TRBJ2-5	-	TGTGCCAGCAGCCCTAATTATGCACGATTAGAGACCCAGTACTTC	CASSPNYARLETQYF
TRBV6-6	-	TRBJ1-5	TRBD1	TGTGCCAGCAGTCGAGGACAGGGGAACCAGCCCCAGCATTTT	CASSRGQGNQPQHF
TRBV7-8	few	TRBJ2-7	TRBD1	TGTGCCAGCAGCCCTAGCCTAGGACAGGGGGCTTACGAGCAGTACTTC	CASSPSLGQGAYEQYF
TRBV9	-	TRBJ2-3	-	TGTGCCAGCAGCTCACGCCCGGGTACGGATACGCAGTATTTT	CASSSRPGTDTQYF
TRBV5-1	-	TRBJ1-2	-	TGCGCCAGCAGCACATCTTCAGGGACCCGTGGCTACACCTTC	CASSTSSGTRGYTF
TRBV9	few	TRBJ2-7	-	TGTGCCAGCAGCCCTCAGGTGTCGGGCTACGAGCAGTACTTC	CASSPQVSGYEQYF
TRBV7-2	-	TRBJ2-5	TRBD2	TGTGCCAGCAGCTTAGATAGCGGGGGGGCCAGGGAGACCCAGTACTTC	CASSLDSGGARETQYF
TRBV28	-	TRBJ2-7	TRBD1	TGTGCCAGCACCCCCCCGGACAGGATGTCCTACGAGCAGTACTTC	CASTPPDRMSYEQYF
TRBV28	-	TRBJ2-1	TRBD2	TGTGCCAGCAGTTCCCCTCGGCGCGGGAGGCGTAATGAGCAGTTCTTC	CASSSPRRGRRNEQFF
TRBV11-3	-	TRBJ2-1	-	TGTGCCAGCAGCTTAGGGGGCCGCTATGAGCAGTTCTTC	CASSLGGRYEQFF
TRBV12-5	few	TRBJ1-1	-	TGTGCTAGTGGTTTGGTACGCGAAGCTTTCTTT	CASGLVREAFF
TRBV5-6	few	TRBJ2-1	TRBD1	TGTGCCAGCAGCGGATGGACAGGGGTGTACAATGAGCAGTTCTTC	CASSGWTGVYNEQFF
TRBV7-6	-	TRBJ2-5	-	TGTGCCAGCAGCCCCGATACCGAGGGGAGAGAGACCCAGTACTTC	CASSPDTEGRETQYF
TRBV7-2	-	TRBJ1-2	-	TGTGCCAGCAGCTTAGATTCGGGCAGGGAAAGCGGCTACACCTTC	CASSLDSGRESGYTF
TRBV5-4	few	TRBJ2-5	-	TGTGCCAGCAGCAGGGAAGTCGGTCAAGAGACCCAGTACTTC	CASSREVGQETQYF
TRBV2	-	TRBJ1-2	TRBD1	TGTGCCAGCAGTATTGAGGGACAGGGGAACTATGGCTACACCTTC	CASSIEGQGNYGYTF
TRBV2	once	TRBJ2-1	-	TGTGCCAGCAGTGAATTAGGGGGGACACGCAATGAGCAGTTCTTC	CASSELGGTRNEQFF
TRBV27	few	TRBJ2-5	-	TGTGCCAGCAGTTTATTCCCAAAACGAGAGACCCAGTACTTC	CASSLFPKRETQYF
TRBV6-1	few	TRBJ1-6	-	TGTGCCAGCATGATCAAGGGACCCCTCCACTTT	CASMIKGPLHF
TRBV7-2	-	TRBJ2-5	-	TGTGCCAGCAGCCCCTGGGCCCACTCAGGGGAGACCCAGTACTTC	CASSPWAHSGETQYF
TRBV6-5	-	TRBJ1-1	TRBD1	TGTGCCAGCAGTTACCTCTCGACAGGGGAGAACACTGAAGCTTTCTTT	CASSYLSTGENTEAFF
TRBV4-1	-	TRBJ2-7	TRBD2	TGCGCCAGCAGCCAATCAGGGGCTAGCGGGGTCCTGGAGCAGTACTTC	CASSQSGASGVLEQYF
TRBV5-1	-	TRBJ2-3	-	TGCGCCAGCAGCTTGGCAGCTCTCGGGGGCACAGATACGCAGTATTTT	CASSLAALGGTDTQYF
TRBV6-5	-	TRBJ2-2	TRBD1	TGTGCCAGCAGTTTCCAGGGGGCGCGAACCGGGGAGCTGTTTTTT	CASSFQGARTGELFF
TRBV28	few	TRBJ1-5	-	TGTGCCAGCGAACTATGGGCGGTGAAGGGGAATCAGCCCCAGCATTTT	CASELWAVKGNQPQHF
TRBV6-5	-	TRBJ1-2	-	TGTGCCAGCAGTTTGCCGGGGGGCGTAGGCTACACCTTC	CASSLPGGVGYTF
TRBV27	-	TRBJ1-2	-	TGTGCCAGCAGTTTTGGGGTGAGGGGACCTTATGGCTACACCTTC	CASSFGVRGPYGYTF
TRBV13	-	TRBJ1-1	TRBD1	TGTGCCAGCAGCTCGGACAGGAGGAACACTGAAGCTTTCTTT	CASSSDRRNTEAFF
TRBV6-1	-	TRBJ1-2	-	TGTGCCAGCAGTCAAGTGGCTCTTCAAGGCTACACCTTC	CASSQVALQGYTF
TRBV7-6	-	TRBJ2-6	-	TGTGCCAGCAGCTTAGCGGGACTGAGCTCTGGGGCCAACGTCCTGACTTTC	CASSLAGLSSGANVLTF
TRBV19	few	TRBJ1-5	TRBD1	TGTGCCAGTAGTATAGGGCAGGGGGGGTCCTGGCCCCAGCATTTT	CASSIGQGGSWPQHF
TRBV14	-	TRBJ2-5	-	TGTGCCAGCAGCCAAGTAACGGGACGCCAATACTTC	CASSQVTGRQYF
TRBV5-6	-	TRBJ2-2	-	TGTGCCAGCAGCTTGGTTACCGGGACTTTCGCGAACACCGGGGAGCTGTTTTTT	CASSLVTGTFANTGELFF